The 18 T cell receptor beta chains listed next were all sequenced from one sample in a study of spatial heterogeneity in lung cancer. Time point: sample taken at primary tumor resection. No cell sorting; template was whole RNA from tumor, lung tissue or PBMC. TCRdb used MiXCR to reprocess the 5' RACE reads, holding one entry per CDR3 protein. The sample has over 9,500 distinct CDR3 sequences, less than 5% seen once. The sequencing used normal lung tissue next to the tumor, collected at surgery. These receptors were obtained from a male donor with early-stage non-small cell lung cancer.

This clonotype ranks as medium-sized. V is TRBV20-1 and J is TRBJ1-6; D may be TRBD1 (5 bases). CDR3 length: 14 amino acids. The V and J ends lost 5 bases and 3 bases respectively, with 11 bases between them. Germline V CDR1 and CDR2: DFQATT, SNEGSKA (reference sequence). CDR3 coding DNA: TGCAGTGCTGGCCGGGGGGGCTATAATTCACCCCTCCACTTT. Protein product: CSAGRGGYNSPLHF.

The chain is built from TRBV7-8 and TRBJ1-5, with TRBD1 matching over 9 bases. V shed 5 bases, J shed 2 bases, and the junction held 7 bases outside the gene matches. The germline V gene has CDR1 SGHVS and CDR2 FQNEAQ. CDR3 length: 16 residues. The CDR3 DNA sequence: TGTGCCAGCAGCCGGACAGGGGCCGGAGGCAATCAGCCCCAGCATTTT. As protein: CASSRTGAGGNQPQHF. The variable domain in full, with the rest retrieved from reference TRBV7-8 and TRBJ1-5, is GAGVSQSPRYKVAKRGQDVALRCDPISGHVSLFWYQQALGQGPEFLTYFQNEAQLDKSGLPSDRFFAERPEGSVSTLKIQRTQQEDSAVYLCASSRTGAGGNQPQHFGDGTRLSIL.

The sample holds many counts of this clonotype. The rearrangement uses TRBV12-3 or TRBV12-4 and TRBJ1-5; 10 bases are a match to TRBD1. There are 16 residues in the CDR3. Trimming took 3 bases from V and 1 from J; bases not matched to a gene: 3. The CDR3 sequence is CASSFRGQGSNQPQHF. The CDR3 DNA sequence: TGTGCCAGCAGTTTTAGGGGACAGGGGAGCAATCAGCCCCAGCATTTT.

The chain employs TRBV6-1 and TRBJ2-2, with 10 bases aligning to TRBD2. V dropped 1 base and J dropped 5; count of bases not matched to a gene: 7. CDR3 length equals 17 residues. In germline, CDR1 is MNHNS, CDR2 SASEGT. In nucleotides, the CDR3 is TGTGCCAGCAGTGAAGAACTAGCGGGGTGGTATACCGGGGAGCTGTTTTTT. Translated, it gives CASSEELAGWYTGELFF.

The sample holds many counts of this clonotype. V usage is TRBV10-2 and J usage is TRBJ2-1; 10 bases are shared with TRBD2. The CDR3 consists of 14 residues. Germline-derived CDR1 and CDR2 are WSHSY and SAAADI. With V trimmed by 6 bases and J by 8 bases, 7 bases remained unmatched. The CDR3 is CASSRAGGPDEQFF. CDR3 nucleotide sequence: TGCGCCAGCAGCCGAGCGGGAGGGCCGGATGAGCAGTTCTTC.

The sample holds many counts of this clonotype. The chain carries TRBV28 and TRBJ2-1, with a tentative D call TRBD1 (6 bases). Between the trimmed V and J ends, which lost 5 bases and 7 bases, there was a span of 15 bases. This CDR3 spans 14 amino acids. CDR1 is MDHEN and CDR2 is SYDVKM in the germline V gene. Written as DNA, the CDR3 is TGTGCCAGCAGTAACCAGGGGTTTAGAAATGAGCAGTTCTTC. It codes for CASSNQGFRNEQFF.

This clonotype has just a few counts. The chain links TRBV5-1 to TRBJ1-6; TRBD1 is a possible D gene (6 bases). V gave up 4 bases and J gave up 7 bases, with 9 bases separating them. CDR1 is SGHRS, CDR2 YFSETQ, per germline. This CDR3 is 13 amino acids long. In DNA form, the CDR3 reads TGCGCCAGCAGCGGAACAGGGAATTCACCCCTCCACTTT. Translating it yields CASSGTGNSPLHF.

In its sample, this clonotype was seen many times. The genes are TRBV20-1 and TRBJ2-3; D may be TRBD2 (6 bases). The CDR3 consists of 15 residues. Deletions cut 3 bases from V and 1 base from J, with 14 bases between. CDR1 is DFQATT, CDR2 SNEGSKA, per germline (reference sequence). The CDR3 nucleotides read TGCAGTGCTAGGATGGCTAGACTAGGCACAGATACGCAGTATTTT. It codes for CSARMARLGTDTQYF.

At least ten counts were recorded for this clonotype. The chain has TRBV7-9 and TRBJ2-2, with D perhaps given as TRBD1 or TRBD2 (5 bases each). Germline V lookup: CDR1 SEHNR, CDR2 FQNEAQ (reference sequence). The CDR3 is made up of 15 amino acids. Trimming cost V 3 bases and J 4 bases, with 12 bases left between them. The CDR3 loop reads CASSFGGGSTGELFF. Written as DNA, the CDR3 is TGTGCCAGCAGCTTTGGGGGTGGTAGCACCGGGGAGCTGTTTTTT.

The table lists this clonotype with many counts. The rearrangement uses TRBV19 and TRBJ1-2; possibly TRBD1 for D (5 bases). There are 14 residues in the CDR3. Germline CDR1 and CDR2: LNHDA and SQIVND (reference sequence). V dropped 4 bases and J dropped 4 bases, with 13 bases sitting between them. The DNA of the CDR3 is TGTGCCAGTAGTAGCCGGGGACCTCCCTATGGCTACACCTTC. This encodes CASSSRGPPYGYTF. The full variable domain, its missing parts supplied by reference TRBV19 and TRBJ1-2, is DGGITQSPKYLFRKEGQNVTLSCEQNLNHDAMYWYRQDPGQGLRLIYYSQIVNDFQKGDIAEGYSVSREKKESFPLTVTSAQKNPTAFYLCASSSRGPPYGYTFGSGTRLTVV.

This clonotype has ten or more counts. The chain couples TRBV5-1 to TRBJ2-2; D is perhaps TRBD1 (6 bases). V was pared by 2 bases and J by 5 bases, with 10 bases between. This CDR3 region has 14 residues. Germline V gene data show CDR1 as SGHRS and CDR2 as YFSETQ. In DNA form, the CDR3 reads TGCGCCAGCAGCTTCAGGGGTCAGACCGGGGAGCTGTTTTTT. Translated, it gives CASSFRGQTGELFF.

This clonotype was seen more than once but under ten times. V gene TRBV28 combines with J gene TRBJ2-7; D might be TRBD2 (6 bases). Trimming removed 7 bases at V and 4 bases at J, with 23 bases between. The CDR3 extends over 16 amino acids. CDR1 and CDR2 (germline): MDHEN, SYDVKM. The CDR3 protein is CASIPRGGGGAYEQYF. The CDR3 region has the DNA TGTGCCAGCATCCCCCGGGGAGGAGGCGGCGCGTACGAGCAGTACTTC.

This clonotype was counted many times. V and J are TRBV20-1 and TRBJ1-1; perhaps TRBD1 as D (5 bases). This CDR3 region has 15 residues. Germline V gene sequence: CDR1 DFQATT, CDR2 SNEGSKA (reference sequence). With 0 bases removed from V and 4 bases from J, the gap between germline ends came to 15 bases. The CDR3 DNA is TGCAGTGCTAGAGACCTGACGAGGGGACGCACTGAAGCTTTCTTT. Amino acids: CSARDLTRGRTEAFF.

This clonotype was seen at least ten times. The chain joins TRBV4-2 to TRBJ2-1, with 10 nucleotides matching TRBD2. Germline CDR1 LGHNA, CDR2 YNFKEQ. V gave up 4 bases and J gave up 6 bases; unmatched junction bases: 6. The CDR3 runs to 15 residues. CDR3 DNA: TGTGCCAGCAGCCCAAGCGGGAGGGCCTCCAATGAGCAGTTCTTC. Protein sequence: CASSPSGRASNEQFF.

Judged by abundance, this clonotype is medium-sized (0.01 to 0.1%). This chain links TRBV4-2 with TRBJ1-6, with D unclear. Germline V gene data show CDR1 as LGHNA and CDR2 as YNFKEQ. Deletions cut 4 bases from V and 8 bases from J, with 9 bases between. CDR3 size: 13 residues. CDR3 sequence: CASSPEPYSPLHF. The CDR3, as DNA: TGTGCCAGCAGCCCAGAGCCGTATTCACCCCTCCACTTT.

This clonotype was recorded at least ten times. J is TRBJ2-1 and V is TRBV21-1; the D segment call TRBD1 is taken from the table without a DNA check. TRBV21-1 is an annotated pseudogene. CDR3 size: 17 residues. The CDR3 protein is CASTLGGPKLKYNEQFF. In DNA form, the CDR3 reads TGTGCCAGCACCCTTGGGGGGCCTAAACTCAAATACAATGAGCAGTTCTTC.

In this sample, this clonotype turned up many times. The chain joins TRBV20-1 to TRBJ2-7; weak D call: TRBD1 (6 bases). CDR1 is DFQATT and CDR2 is SNEGSKA in the germline V gene (reference sequence). The CDR3 sequence is 16 residues long. V dropped 1 base and J dropped 0 bases, with 16 bases sitting between them. The CDR3 loop reads CSARGKRGTFSYEQYF. CDR3 nucleotide sequence: TGCAGTGCTAGAGGAAAAAGGGGGACCTTCTCCTACGAGCAGTACTTC.

This clonotype was recorded many times. The J gene is TRBJ1-1, the V gene TRBV6-5, with TRBD1 matching 7 bases. V was clipped by 6 bases and J by 5 bases; unmatched bases: 6. The germline gives CDR1 MNHEY, CDR2 SVGAGI. This CDR3 has 13 residues. Here the CDR3 reads CASRLQGRTEAFF. CDR3 nucleotides: TGTGCCAGCAGGTTACAGGGGAGGACTGAAGCTTTCTTT.